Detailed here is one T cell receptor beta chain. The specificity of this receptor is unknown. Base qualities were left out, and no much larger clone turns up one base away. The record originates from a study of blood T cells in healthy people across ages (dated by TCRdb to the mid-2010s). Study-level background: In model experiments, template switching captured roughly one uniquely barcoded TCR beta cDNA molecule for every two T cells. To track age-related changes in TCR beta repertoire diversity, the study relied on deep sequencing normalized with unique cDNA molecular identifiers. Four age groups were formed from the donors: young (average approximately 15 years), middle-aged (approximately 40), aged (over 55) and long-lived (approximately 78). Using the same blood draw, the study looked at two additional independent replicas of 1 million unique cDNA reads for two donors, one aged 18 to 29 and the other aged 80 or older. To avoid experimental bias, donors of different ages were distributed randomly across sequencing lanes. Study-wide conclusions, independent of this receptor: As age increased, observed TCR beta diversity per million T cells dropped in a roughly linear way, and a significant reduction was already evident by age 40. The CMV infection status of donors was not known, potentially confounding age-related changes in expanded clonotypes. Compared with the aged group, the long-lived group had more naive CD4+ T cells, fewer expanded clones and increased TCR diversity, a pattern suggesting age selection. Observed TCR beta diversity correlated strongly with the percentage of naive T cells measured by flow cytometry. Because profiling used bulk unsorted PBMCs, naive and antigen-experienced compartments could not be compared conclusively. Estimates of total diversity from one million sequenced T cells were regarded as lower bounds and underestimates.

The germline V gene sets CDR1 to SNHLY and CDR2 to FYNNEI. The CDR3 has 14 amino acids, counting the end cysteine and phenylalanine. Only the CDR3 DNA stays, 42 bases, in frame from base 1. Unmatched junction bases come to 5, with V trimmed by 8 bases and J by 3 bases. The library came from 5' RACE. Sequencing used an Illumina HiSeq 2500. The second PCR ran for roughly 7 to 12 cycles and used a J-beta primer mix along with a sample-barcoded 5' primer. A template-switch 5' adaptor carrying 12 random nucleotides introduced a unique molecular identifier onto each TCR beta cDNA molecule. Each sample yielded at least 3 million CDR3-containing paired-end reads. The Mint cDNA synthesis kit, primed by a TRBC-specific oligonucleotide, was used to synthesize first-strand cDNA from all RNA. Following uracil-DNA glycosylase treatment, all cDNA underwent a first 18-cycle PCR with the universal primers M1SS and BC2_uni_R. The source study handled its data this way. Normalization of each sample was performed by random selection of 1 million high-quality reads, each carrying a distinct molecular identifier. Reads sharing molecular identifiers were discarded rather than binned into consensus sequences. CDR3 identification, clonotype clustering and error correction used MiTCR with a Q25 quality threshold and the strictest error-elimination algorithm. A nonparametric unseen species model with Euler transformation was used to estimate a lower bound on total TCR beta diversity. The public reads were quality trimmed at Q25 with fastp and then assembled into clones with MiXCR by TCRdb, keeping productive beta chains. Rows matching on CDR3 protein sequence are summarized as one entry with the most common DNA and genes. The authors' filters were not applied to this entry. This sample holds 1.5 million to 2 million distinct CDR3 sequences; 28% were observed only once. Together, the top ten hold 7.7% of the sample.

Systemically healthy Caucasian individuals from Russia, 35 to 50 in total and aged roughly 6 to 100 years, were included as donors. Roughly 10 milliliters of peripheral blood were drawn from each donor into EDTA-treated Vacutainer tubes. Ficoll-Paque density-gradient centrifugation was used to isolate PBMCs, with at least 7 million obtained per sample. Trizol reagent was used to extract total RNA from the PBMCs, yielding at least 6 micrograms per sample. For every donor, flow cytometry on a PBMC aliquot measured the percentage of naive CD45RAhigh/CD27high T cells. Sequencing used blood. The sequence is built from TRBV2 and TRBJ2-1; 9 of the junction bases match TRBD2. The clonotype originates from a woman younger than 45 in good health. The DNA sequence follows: TGTGCCAGCTTGGGACTAGCTCACTACAATGAGCAGTTCTTC. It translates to CASLGLAHYNEQFF.